The 32 T cell receptor beta chains below all came from one sample that was sequenced in a study of response to subunit inactivated influenza vaccine. Via MiXCR, TCRdb re-called the RT-PCR reads, giving one row per CDR3 protein. The data contain over 750,000 distinct CDR3 sequences, 21% of them singletons. The source material was PBMCs from blood, sampled 4 to 6 days after vaccination. These receptors were obtained from a man aged 50 or older who received an inactivated influenza vaccine.

This clonotype was counted at least ten times. The gene calls are TRBV12-3 or TRBV12-4 and TRBJ1-5; D is unresolved. This CDR3 spans 14 amino acids. Trimming stripped 6 bases from V and 2 bases from J, with 11 bases between. The CDR3 region is CASRLTGGNQPQHF. CDR3 bases: TGTGCCAGCAGGTTAACCGGGGGCAATCAGCCCCAGCATTTT.

This clonotype showed up just a few times. CDR3 sequence (DNA): TGCGCCAGCAGCCCGTTGGGGAGGGTTGGAGGGGCCAACGTCCTGACTTTC. This sequence encodes CASSPLGRVGGANVLTF. V gene TRBV5-1 combines with J gene TRBJ2-6; TRBD2 aligns across 7 bases. Losses at the gene ends were 4 bases for V and 4 bases for J; bases not matched to a gene: 11. The CDR3 loop spans 17 amino acids. Germline V gene data show CDR1 as SGHRS and CDR2 as YFSETQ.

Here the CDR3 reads CAISTGTNTGELFF. CDR3 coding DNA: TGTGCCATCAGTACCGGGACGAACACCGGGGAGCTGTTTTTT. The chain has TRBV10-3 and TRBJ2-2; D might be TRBD2 (5 bases). The CDR3 is 14 amino acids. The germline CDR1 and CDR2 sequences are ENHRY and SYGVKD. V shed 5 bases and J shed 0 bases, with 7 bases lying between them.

This clonotype turned up a few times. The V and J genes are TRBV5-1 and TRBJ2-2, with 7 bases aligning to TRBD1. The trim removed 4 bases at V and 4 bases at J, leaving 7 bases unmatched. The germline V gene has CDR1 SGHRS and CDR2 YFSETQ. The CDR3 contains 15 residues. This CDR3 reads CASSTGQAGTGELFF. In nucleotides, the CDR3 is TGCGCCAGCAGCACAGGACAGGCGGGCACCGGGGAGCTGTTTTTT.

The chain employs TRBV5-4 and TRBJ2-7; 12 positions agree with TRBD2. CDR3 length: 15 amino acids. Germline loops: CDR1 SGHNT, CDR2 YYREEE (reference sequence). Trimming cost V 3 bases and J 5 bases; bases outside gene matches: 6. CDR3 sequence: CASSSLAGGPDEQYF. The CDR3 nucleotides read TGTGCCAGCAGCTCCCTAGCGGGAGGGCCGGACGAGCAGTACTTC.

The chain combines TRBV4-1 with TRBJ2-3; D unclear. Germline-derived CDR1 and CDR2 are MGHRA and YSYEKL. CDR3 size: 15 residues. Trimming cost V 1 base and J 0 bases, with 8 bases left between them. CDR3 sequence reads: CASSQGKGSTDTQYF. In DNA, the CDR3 is TGCGCCAGCAGCCAAGGCAAGGGTAGCACAGATACGCAGTATTTT.

This chain joins TRBV12-3 or TRBV12-4 and TRBJ1-3; D possibly corresponds to TRBD1 (5 bases). V lost 4 bases and J 0 bases, leaving 10 bases between the germline ends. The CDR3 runs to 15 residues. CDR3 bases: TGTGCCAGCAGTTATACAGGTCTCTCTGGAAACACCATATATTTT. It yields the protein CASSYTGLSGNTIYF.

The V gene is TRBV2, the J gene TRBJ2-1, with TRBD2 identical over 12 bases. J gave up 2 bases and V 4 bases, and 12 bases lay outside the gene matches. CDR1 and CDR2 (germline): SNHLY, FYNNEI. The length of the CDR3 is 19 residues. The CDR3 nucleotides read TGTGCCAGCAGTGGGACTAGCGGGGAGCGCGGAAGACCCTACAATGAGCAGTTCTTC. Its translation: CASSGTSGERGRPYNEQFF.

This clonotype was observed a few times. The chain recombines TRBV20-1 with TRBJ2-3, with D perhaps being TRBD1 or TRBD2 (5 bases each). The CDR3 covers 14 residues. Per the germline V gene, CDR1 is DFQATT and CDR2 is SNEGSKA (reference sequence). V lost 6 bases, J lost 2 bases, and 15 bases lay in between. CDR3 sequence reads: CSARGASFTDTQYF. Written as DNA, the CDR3 is TGCAGTGCCCGAGGGGCTAGCTTCACAGATACGCAGTATTTT.

This rearrangement joins TRBV6-1 to TRBJ2-1; D gene ambiguous. V shed 5 bases and J shed 2 bases, with 7 bases lying between them. The germline V gene encodes CDR1 MNHNS and CDR2 SASEGT. The CDR3 is made up of 13 amino acids. The CDR3 region is CASSKDPYNEQFF. The CDR3 DNA is TGTGCCAGCAGTAAAGACCCCTACAATGAGCAGTTCTTC.

This chain connects TRBV19 to TRBJ2-1, with 7 bases aligning to TRBD2. Germline CDR1 is LNHDA and CDR2 is SQIVND (reference sequence). The junction had 6 bases not matched to a gene; V was cut back by 4 bases and J by 3 bases. The CDR3 contains 15 residues. The CDR3 coding sequence is TGTGCCAGTAGTAAGTTAACGGGAGGCTACAATGAGCAGTTCTTC. This codes for CASSKLTGGYNEQFF. Supplemented by reference TRBV19 and TRBJ2-1, the full variable domain reads DGGITQSPKYLFRKEGQNVTLSCEQNLNHDAMYWYRQDPGQGLRLIYYSQIVNDFQKGDIAEGYSVSREKKESFPLTVTSAQKNPTAFYLCASSKLTGGYNEQFFGPGTRLTVL.

The sample holds a few counts of this clonotype. The chain has TRBV12-3 or TRBV12-4 and TRBJ2-1; 10 bases match TRBD2. The CDR3 is 17 residues long. J gave up 9 bases and V 6 bases, and 17 bases lay outside the gene matches. The CDR3 loop reads CASSYPLEREGHGEQFF. The CDR3 region has the DNA TGTGCCAGCAGCTACCCTCTTGAGCGGGAGGGCCACGGTGAGCAGTTCTTC.

The chain is built from TRBV29-1 and TRBJ2-1; a possible D gene is TRBD1 (5 bases). CDR3 length: 14 residues. CDR1 and CDR2 from the germline V gene are SQVTM and ANQGSEA. With 5 bases removed from V and 5 bases from J, the gap between germline ends came to 16 bases. CDR3 bases: TGCAGCGTTCGAAAGGGGATGGAAAACAATGAGCAGTTCTTC. It codes for CSVRKGMENNEQFF.

This clonotype occurred a few times. The chain links TRBV7-9 to TRBJ1-4; no definite D call. Germline assignment: CDR1 SEHNR and CDR2 FQNEAQ (reference sequence). V lost 2 bases, J lost 11 bases, and 9 bases lay in between. This CDR3 is built from 12 residues. This chain's CDR3 is CASSLYGSKLFF. Written as DNA, the CDR3 is TGTGCCAGCAGCTTATATGGAAGTAAACTGTTTTTT. The variable domain in full, completed from reference TRBV7-9 and TRBJ1-4, reads DTGVSQNPRHKITKRGQNVTFRCDPISEHNRLYWYRQTLGQGPEFLTYFQNEAQLEKSRLLSDRFSAERPKGSFSTLEIQRTEQGDSAMYLCASSLYGSKLFFGSGTQLSVL.

The genes are TRBV7-9 and TRBJ2-3; D remains ambiguous. The CDR3 is 13 residues long. Trimming stripped 5 bases from V and 5 bases from J, with 11 bases between. Germline values: CDR1 SEHNR, CDR2 FQNEAQ (reference sequence). CDR3 coding DNA: TGTGCCAGCAGCGACGGACGGCTAGATACGCAGTATTTT. It codes for CASSDGRLDTQYF.

This clonotype has only a few counts. The genes are TRBV19 and TRBJ2-6; 8 bases line up with TRBD1. The ends lost 4 bases at V and 2 bases at J; junction bases unmatched: 10. The CDR3 has 18 residues. Germline CDR1 and CDR2: LNHDA and SQIVND (reference sequence). This chain's CDR3 is CASSTPRGQLAGANVLTF. The CDR3 nucleotides read TGTGCCAGTAGTACTCCCAGGGGGCAGTTAGCTGGGGCCAACGTCCTGACTTTC.

The chain couples TRBV28 to TRBJ1-6; D possibly corresponds to TRBD1 (6 bases). The CDR3 loop spans 15 amino acids. Trimming stripped 7 bases from V and 2 bases from J, with 12 bases between. CDR1 and CDR2 from the germline V gene are MDHEN and SYDVKM. CDR3 sequence: CASKEEGAYNSPLHF. CDR3 sequence (DNA): TGTGCCAGCAAAGAAGAGGGGGCCTATAATTCACCCCTCCACTTT.

The rearrangement uses TRBV18 and TRBJ2-3; TRBD2 matches at 8 bases. The CDR3 runs to 15 residues. CDR1 is KGHSH and CDR2 is LQKENI in the germline V gene. Trimming removed 2 bases from V and 4 bases from J; junction bases left unmatched: 5. The CDR3 DNA is TGTGCCAGCTCACCAGGAGCGGGAGTAGCAGATACGCAGTATTTT. Translating gives CASSPGAGVADTQYF.

The chain links TRBV11-1 to TRBJ2-1; D may correspond to TRBD1 or TRBD2 (5 bases each). V lost 2 bases and J 4 bases, leaving 24 bases between the germline ends. The CDR3 runs 19 residues. Germline-derived CDR1 and CDR2 are SGHAT and FQDESV (reference sequence). The CDR3 spells CASSLPRGAANTPYNEQFF. The CDR3 region has the DNA TGTGCCAGCAGCTTACCGAGGGGAGCAGCGAACACCCCGTACAATGAGCAGTTCTTC.

In its sample, this clonotype was seen many times. The chain joins TRBV10-3 to TRBJ2-7; D is ambiguous. V was cut by 3 bases and J by 5 bases, with 5 bases left in between. CDR1 ENHRY and CDR2 SYGVKD come from the germline V gene. The CDR3 is 11 amino acids. The CDR3 bases are TGTGCCATCAGTGACCTCAACGAGCAGTACTTC. It encodes CAISDLNEQYF.

The table lists this clonotype with a few counts. The chain carries TRBV9 and TRBJ1-6; D gene uncertain. Germline CDR1 and CDR2: SGDLS and YYNGEE. V was cut by 0 bases and J by 8 bases, with 12 bases left in between. This CDR3 region has 15 residues. In DNA form, the CDR3 reads TGTGCCAGCAGCGTAGATGTAGGGCTCTATTCACCCCTCCACTTT. Protein: CASSVDVGLYSPLHF.

The rearrangement joins TRBV10-2 to TRBJ2-3; D tentatively fits TRBD1 or TRBD2 (5 bases each). Germline values: CDR1 WSHSY, CDR2 SAAADI. V gave up 6 bases and J gave up 0 bases, with 13 bases separating them. CDR3 length equals 15 residues. CDR3 DNA sequence: TGCGCCAGCAGACGGGACGTCTCCAGCACAGATACGCAGTATTTT. Amino acids: CASRRDVSSTDTQYF.

In this sample, this clonotype turned up a few times. The chain links TRBV5-1 to TRBJ2-3, with 12 positions matching TRBD2. V was clipped by 4 bases and J by 2 bases; unmatched bases: 5. The CDR3 consists of 16 residues. The germline CDR1 and CDR2 sequences are SGHRS and YFSETQ. The CDR3, as DNA: TGCGCCAGCAGCCCCGGACTAGCGGGGATCACAGATACGCAGTATTTT. Translation: CASSPGLAGITDTQYF.

This clonotype has only a few counts. The chain has TRBV6-1 and TRBJ2-3, with D tentatively TRBD2 (7 bases). Germline CDR1 and CDR2: MNHNS and SASEGT. The V end was cut by 6 bases, the J end by 4 bases, with 20 bases between. The CDR3 has 16 residues. CDR3 in amino acids: CASRSPGAGASDTQYF. CDR3 coding DNA: TGTGCCAGCAGATCCCCGGGTGCGGGGGCCTCAGATACGCAGTATTTT.

The chain has TRBV4-2 and TRBJ1-1; D gene uncertain. The V end lost 0 bases, the J end lost 5 bases, and 13 bases lay between the germline ends. CDR1 is LGHNA and CDR2 is YNFKEQ in the germline V gene. The CDR3 loop spans 15 amino acids. CDR3 sequence reads: CASSQDRGGRTEAFF. CDR3 sequence (DNA): TGTGCCAGCAGCCAAGATCGGGGAGGAAGGACTGAAGCTTTCTTT.

This clonotype was detected many times. The genes are TRBV12-3 or TRBV12-4 and TRBJ1-5, with 12 bases that match TRBD1. The CDR3 runs to 16 residues. The V segment lost 5 bases and the J segment 5 bases; nucleotides outside the gene matches: 7. The CDR3 sequence: CASSLGGQGAYQPQHF. The DNA for the CDR3 is TGTGCCAGCAGTCTGGGGGGACAGGGGGCATATCAGCCCCAGCATTTT.

The chain employs TRBV11-2 and TRBJ2-1; TRBD2 matches 8 bases. Germline assignment: CDR1 SGHAT and CDR2 FQNNGV. The CDR3 covers 17 residues. V gave up 3 bases and J gave up 7 bases; unmatched junction bases: 14. DNA for the CDR3: TGTGCCAGCAGCTTTTCGTCAGCGGGGGCCCCATTTAATGAGCAGTTCTTC. Translation gives CASSFSSAGAPFNEQFF.

The table lists this clonotype with a few counts. This chain joins TRBV5-1 and TRBJ2-7, with D perhaps matching TRBD1 or TRBD2 (5 bases each). This CDR3 region has 14 residues. V lost 4 bases, J lost 4 bases, and 15 bases lay in between. CDR1 and CDR2 from the germline V gene are SGHRS and YFSETQ. The CDR3 DNA reads as TGCGCCAGCAGCCCCGGGACCCGGTGGTACGAGCAGTACTTC. Translation gives CASSPGTRWYEQYF. The whole variable domain, filled in from reference TRBV5-1 and TRBJ2-7, reads KAGVTQTPRYLIKTRGQQVTLSCSPISGHRSVSWYQQTPGQGLQFLFEYFSETQRNKGNFPGRFSGRQFSNSRSEMNVSTLELGDSALYLCASSPGTRWYEQYFGPGTRLTVT.

The chain is built from TRBV7-2 and TRBJ1-2; 7 bases are shared with TRBD1. With V trimmed by 4 bases and J by 5 bases, 4 bases remained unmatched. There are 13 residues in the CDR3. Germline assignment: CDR1 SGHTA and CDR2 FQGNSA. CDR3 sequence reads: CASSSGGQYGYTF. The CDR3 DNA reads as TGTGCCAGCAGCTCGGGGGGACAGTATGGCTACACCTTC. The whole variable domain, remainder taken from reference TRBV7-2 and TRBJ1-2, is GAGVSQSPSNKVTEKGKDVELRCDPISGHTALYWYRQSLGQGLEFLIYFQGNSAPDKSGLPSDRFSAERTGGSVSTLTIQRTQQEDSAVYLCASSSGGQYGYTFGSGTRLTVV.

J is TRBJ2-1 and V is TRBV12-2; the table calls TRBD1, which could not be checked here. TRBV12-2 is assigned pseudogene status. The CDR3 is made up of 18 amino acids. CDR3 protein: CASRPPDRGKTGDNEQFF. The CDR3 DNA reads as TGTGCAAGTCGCCCCCCCGACAGGGGCAAAACCGGGGACAATGAGCAGTTCTTC.

The V call is TRBV20-1, the J call TRBJ2-7; possibly TRBD1 or TRBD2 for D (6 bases each). The germline V and J ends were trimmed by 5 bases and 3 bases, with 11 bases remaining between them. The length of the CDR3 is 12 residues. CDR1 and CDR2 from the germline V gene are DFQATT and SNEGSKA (reference sequence). The chain's CDR3 is CSAARGLYEQYF. CDR3 DNA: TGCAGTGCTGCTCGGGGGCTCTACGAGCAGTACTTC.

The V and J genes are TRBV7-8 and TRBJ2-1; the match to TRBD2 covers 10 bases. Germline assignment: CDR1 SGHVS and CDR2 FQNEAQ. The CDR3 has 17 amino acids. Unmatched junction bases numbered 11, after V lost 3 bases and J lost 6 bases. The CDR3 is CASSFPKREGRGNEQFF. The CDR3 coding sequence is TGTGCCAGCAGCTTCCCCAAGCGGGAGGGCCGGGGCAATGAGCAGTTCTTC.